The 25 T cell receptor beta chains below were found in one sample sequenced in a study of CD8 T cells in Susac syndrome. Random hexamers were used to reverse transcribe the RNA input (roughly 0.5 to 1 ug). TCRdb redid the calling of the immunoSEQ multiplex PCR reads with MiXCR, one entry per CDR3 protein. The data show more than 80,000 distinct CDR3 sequences, approximately 94% seen once. Sequenced input: CD8+ T cells from PBMCs. The receptors here all came from a human donor with Susac syndrome.

This chain uses TRBV20-1 with TRBJ1-5; a possible D gene is TRBD1 (6 bases). The germline V gene has CDR1 DFQATT and CDR2 SNEGSKA (reference sequence). This CDR3 spans 14 amino acids. V was shortened by 2 bases and J by 4 bases, with 12 bases between the two germline ends. In nucleotides, the CDR3 is TGCAGTGCTAGAATCTCAGGGGCAAATCAGCCCCAGCATTTT. Its protein product is CSARISGANQPQHF.

The CDR3 bases are TGCAGCGTTCTTTTCAGTAACCTTAACTATGGCTACACCTTC. It is translated as CSVLFSNLNYGYTF. The genes are TRBV29-1 and TRBJ1-2; no clear D. Germline V CDR1 and CDR2: SQVTM, ANQGSEA. V was cut by 5 bases and J by 1 base, with 14 bases left in between. CDR3 length: 14 residues.

This clonotype was picked up a small number of times. V is TRBV27 and J is TRBJ2-1; no reliable D call. Germline V gives CDR1 MNHEY, CDR2 SMNVEV (reference sequence). Trimming removed 4 bases at V and 6 bases at J, with 7 bases between. The CDR3 contains 12 residues. CDR3 sequence: CASSSTANEQFF. CDR3 sequence (DNA): TGTGCCAGCAGTTCGACCGCCAATGAGCAGTTCTTC.

Only one count was recorded for this clonotype. The chain links TRBV12-3 or TRBV12-4 to TRBJ1-2, with 7 positions matching TRBD1. This CDR3 is 14 amino acids long. Trimming at V came to 5 bases and at J to 6 bases, leaving 9 bases not matched to a gene. The CDR3 is CASSPTGNLDGYTF. As DNA, the CDR3 is TGTGCCAGCAGTCCGACAGGGAATCTTGATGGCTACACCTTC.

J is TRBJ2-3 and V is TRBV20-1; TRBD2 matches 8 bases. CDR3 length: 16 amino acids. Germline trimming cut 2 bases from V and 4 bases from J; bases unmatched to any gene: 11. Germline V lookup: CDR1 DFQATT, CDR2 SNEGSKA (reference sequence). CDR3 amino acids: CSARSRESGGPDTQYF. CDR3 DNA: TGCAGTGCTAGATCCCGTGAAAGCGGGGGCCCAGATACGCAGTATTTT.

The chain uses TRBV12-3 or TRBV12-4 and TRBJ2-7; 8 bases line up with TRBD2. After removal of 6 bases from V and 6 bases from J, the junction contained 13 bases not matched to a gene. This CDR3 has 15 amino acids. CDR3 region: CASSRGLEGSGEQYF. The CDR3 DNA reads as TGTGCCAGCAGCAGGGGACTAGAAGGCTCGGGCGAGCAGTACTTC.

V is TRBV4-3 and J is TRBJ1-3; 7 nucleotides agree with TRBD1. This CDR3 is 17 amino acids long. Germline assignment: CDR1 LGHNA and CDR2 YSLEER. V dropped 4 bases and J dropped 0; count of bases not matched to a gene: 9. For the CDR3, the DNA is TGCGCCAGCAGCCCCACGGGACAGCTCTACTCTGGAAACACCATATATTTT. Protein sequence: CASSPTGQLYSGNTIYF.

J is TRBJ1-5 and V is TRBV20-1, with a possible D match to TRBD1 (5 bases). The germline CDR1 and CDR2 sequences are DFQATT and SNEGSKA (reference sequence). V was shortened by 3 bases and J by 0 bases, with 9 bases between the two germline ends. This CDR3 region has 14 residues. The CDR3 loop is CSASPGYSNQPQHF. CDR3 sequence (DNA): TGCAGTGCTAGCCCAGGGTATAGCAATCAGCCCCAGCATTTT.

The gene calls are TRBV13 and TRBJ2-5; D may be TRBD2 (5 bases). The CDR3 is 14 amino acids. Trimming took off 4 bases at V and 1 base at J, with 10 bases between the two ends. Germline values: CDR1 PRHDT, CDR2 FYEKMQ (reference sequence). The CDR3 loop is CASSSRTSQETQYF. The DNA of the CDR3 is TGTGCCAGCAGCTCACGGACTTCCCAAGAGACCCAGTACTTC. Filled out from reference TRBV13 and TRBJ2-5, the complete variable domain reads AAGVIQSPRHLIKEKRETATLKCYPIPRHDTVYWYQQGPGQDPQFLISFYEKMQSDKGSIPDRFSAQQFSDYHSELNMSSLELGDSALYFCASSSRTSQETQYFGPGTRLLVL.

This chain links TRBV9 with TRBJ1-1, with D perhaps TRBD1 (5 bases). Per germline, CDR1 SGDLS and CDR2 YYNGEE. V gave up 4 bases and J gave up 3 bases, with 16 bases separating them. The CDR3 is made up of 15 amino acids. The CDR3 spells CASSPSGGSDTEAFF. For the CDR3, the DNA is TGTGCCAGCAGCCCTTCTGGGGGATCCGACACTGAAGCTTTCTTT.

The chain employs TRBV4-2 and TRBJ2-1, with a tentative D call TRBD1 (5 bases). CDR1 and CDR2 from the germline V gene are LGHNA and YNFKEQ. V dropped 0 bases and J dropped 13 bases, with 19 bases sitting between them. This CDR3 is built from 15 residues. DNA for the CDR3: TGTGCCAGCAGCCAAGAAGAGGAAGGTCGACAGAGCCAGTTCTTC. Translation: CASSQEEEGRQSQFF.

The V and J genes are TRBV9 and TRBJ2-5, with TRBD1 as a possible D gene (6 bases). CDR1 is SGDLS, CDR2 YYNGEE, per germline. The CDR3 covers 17 residues. V dropped 4 bases and J dropped 3 bases, with 22 bases sitting between them. The chain's CDR3 is CASSPTDRTKHKETQYF. The CDR3 nucleotides read TGTGCCAGCAGCCCCACCGACAGGACAAAGCATAAAGAGACCCAGTACTTC.

Here the CDR3 DNA reads TGCAGCGTTGAAAGGGGAGGTGATGGCTACACCTTC. It specifies CSVERGGDGYTF. This rearrangement joins TRBV29-1 to TRBJ1-2, with D maybe TRBD1 (5 bases). The CDR3 is 12 amino acids. Trimming cost V 2 bases and J 6 bases, with 10 bases left between them. Germline lookup yields CDR1 SQVTM and CDR2 ANQGSEA.

This rearrangement joins TRBV12-5 to TRBJ1-5; TRBD1 matches at 10 bases. The CDR3 is made up of 16 amino acids. V shed 2 bases, J shed 4 bases, and the junction held 5 bases outside the gene matches. Germline V lookup: CDR1 LGHNT, CDR2 FRNRAP. The chain's CDR3 is CASGLLTGQGNQPQHF. In DNA, the CDR3 is TGTGCTAGTGGTTTGCTAACGGGACAGGGGAATCAGCCCCAGCATTTT.

The chain is built from TRBV9 and TRBJ1-2; TRBD1 matches 12 bases. Trimming took 2 bases from V and 8 from J; bases not matched to a gene: 10. The CDR3 is 16 residues long. CDR1 is SGDLS and CDR2 is YYNGEE in the germline V gene. Here the CDR3 DNA reads TGTGCCAGCAGCGTGGGGTGGGGACAGGGGGCGGGCGGCTACACCTTC. Protein: CASSVGWGQGAGGYTF. Full variable domain (rest looked up from reference TRBV9 and TRBJ1-2): DSGVTQTPKHLITATGQRVTLRCSPRSGDLSVYWYQQSLDQGLQFLIQYYNGEERAKGNILERFSAQQFPDLHSELNLSSLELGDSALYFCASSVGWGQGAGGYTFGSGTRLTVV.

The chain is built from TRBV12-3 or TRBV12-4 and TRBJ1-1; TRBD1 might be the D (5 bases). The ends were cut back, 7 bases at V and 1 base at J, with 10 bases in the middle. CDR3 length: 13 amino acids. In DNA, the CDR3 is TGTGCCAGCACCGGGGCCGAGAACACTGAAGCTTTCTTT. Its translation is CASTGAENTEAFF.

This chain joins TRBV7-2 and TRBJ2-1; a possible D gene is TRBD1 (5 bases). V gave up 4 bases and J gave up 3 bases, with 10 bases separating them. The CDR3 has 14 amino acids. The germline V gene encodes CDR1 SGHTA and CDR2 FQGNSA. The CDR3 sequence: CASSSDMIYNEQFF. The CDR3 DNA reads as TGTGCCAGCAGCTCGGACATGATCTACAATGAGCAGTTCTTC.

This chain links TRBV2 with TRBJ1-5, with 8 positions matching TRBD1. Per germline, CDR1 SNHLY and CDR2 FYNNEI. V lost 6 bases to trimming and J lost 3 bases; unmatched junction nucleotides: 4. The CDR3 is made up of 14 amino acids. DNA of the CDR3: TGTGCCAGCAGCGCGGGACAGGCCAATCAGCCCCAGCATTTT. It specifies CASSAGQANQPQHF.

V and J are TRBV6-4 and TRBJ1-1; D unclear. Trimming removed 2 bases from V and 10 bases from J, with 14 bases in between. The CDR3 loop spans 13 amino acids. The germline gives CDR1 MRHNA, CDR2 SNTAGT. CDR3 in amino acids: CASSDNFKGTAFF. Written as DNA, the CDR3 is TGTGCCAGCAGTGACAATTTCAAAGGAACAGCTTTCTTT.

The rearrangement links TRBV29-1 to TRBJ1-1, with a possible D match to TRBD1 (5 bases). The germline V gene has CDR1 SQVTM and CDR2 ANQGSEA. CDR3 length: 14 amino acids. Trimming left V 6 bases short and J 0 bases short, with 14 bases between. The CDR3 here is CSVTGTELNTEAFF. The CDR3 coding sequence is TGCAGCGTGACCGGGACTGAATTGAACACTGAAGCTTTCTTT.

The chain couples TRBV19 to TRBJ2-4; 7 nucleotides match TRBD1. Germline V gene lookup returns CDR1 LNHDA and CDR2 SQIVND (reference sequence). CDR3 length: 18 residues. Losses at the gene ends were 2 bases for V and 0 bases for J; bases not matched to a gene: 10. The CDR3 DNA follows: TGTGCCAGTAGTATACTCCCCCCGACAGGGTTAGCCAAAAACATTCAGTACTTC. Translating gives CASSILPPTGLAKNIQYF.

This clonotype appeared a single time. This chain connects TRBV9 to TRBJ1-6; no firm D call. Germline assignment: CDR1 SGDLS and CDR2 YYNGEE. The CDR3 is 12 amino acids. Trimming stripped 7 bases from V and 7 bases from J, with 9 bases between. DNA of the CDR3: TGTGCCAGCGGGAGAGGGAATTCACCCCTCCACTTT. Amino acid sequence: CASGRGNSPLHF. The full variable domain, with the rest looked up from reference TRBV9 and TRBJ1-6, is DSGVTQTPKHLITATGQRVTLRCSPRSGDLSVYWYQQSLDQGLQFLIQYYNGEERAKGNILERFSAQQFPDLHSELNLSSLELGDSALYFCASGRGNSPLHFGNGTRLTVT.

This sequence joins TRBV2 and TRBJ2-7, with TRBD1 matching over 11 bases. J lost 4 bases, V lost 3 bases, and 2 bases had no gene match. This CDR3 comprises 14 residues. Per germline, CDR1 SNHLY and CDR2 FYNNEI. DNA of the CDR3: TGTGCCAGCAGTGAGGACAGGGGGCGGTACGAGCAGTACTTC. Encoded protein: CASSEDRGRYEQYF.

This chain joins TRBV5-6 and TRBJ2-7, with 8 bases lining up with TRBD2. The ends lost 4 bases at V and 3 bases at J; junction bases unmatched: 6. CDR3 length: 14 residues. Germline V gives CDR1 SGHDT, CDR2 YYEEEE. CDR3 DNA: TGTGCCAGCAGCGCCGGGGGGGGGATCTACGAGCAGTACTTC. This codes for CASSAGGGIYEQYF.

The rearrangement links TRBV10-3 to TRBJ2-7; D perhaps matches TRBD1 (6 bases). CDR1 is ENHRY, CDR2 SYGVKD, per germline. The CDR3 has 16 amino acids. The V end lost 0 bases, the J end lost 2 bases, and 14 bases lay between the germline ends. The CDR3, as DNA: TGTGCCATCAGTGAGTCGATCCGGGACATTGCCTACGAGCAGTACTTC. This encodes CAISESIRDIAYEQYF.